These T cell receptor beta chains were read from a single sample in a study of shared clonotypes between healthy human individuals. The method was immunoSEQ multiplex PCR; TCRdb's version includes in-frame clones alone and lacks a portion of them. The sample has about half a million clones, approximately 84% seen once. The sample consisted of PBMCs. All receptors come from a woman aged 35 to 49 in good health. Some clones in this sample may be carry-over from other donors' samples. The CDR3 runs from the conserved cysteine through the conserved F or W. A D gene is named only where the DNA matches it firmly. Clone size is shown for a subset of rows, as once, few, many or a class of expanded clone.

J gene	V gene	D gene	clone size	CDR3 DNA	CDR3 protein
TRBJ2-3	TRBV11-2	-	-	TGTGCCAGCAGCTTAGATCTGGCCAGGGGGGCAGATACGCAGTATTTT	CASSLDLARGADTQYF
TRBJ2-3	TRBV10-3	-	-	TGTGCCATCAGTGGTCAAACTGCGTCAGGAGATACGCAGTATTTT	CAISGQTASGDTQYF
TRBJ2-2	TRBV4-3	-	-	TGCGCCAGCAGCCAAGAGAGAGGGGCGACCGGGGAGCTGTTTTTT	CASSQERGATGELFF
TRBJ1-3	TRBV9	-	-	TGTGCCAGCAGCGTAGCAGGACCTGGAAACACCATATATTTT	CASSVAGPGNTIYF
TRBJ1-4	TRBV4-2	-	-	TGTGCCAGCAGCCAAGTTCAGGGAGTTAATGAAAAACTGTTTTTT	CASSQVQGVNEKLFF
TRBJ2-2	TRBV18	TRBD1	-	TGTGCCAGCTCACCACCGGGGGACAGGCGGAACACCGGGGAGCTGTTTTTT	CASSPPGDRRNTGELFF
TRBJ1-1	TRBV18	-	-	TGTGCCAGCTCACCAAACCTGGGGGACATGAACACTGAAGCTTTCTTT	CASSPNLGDMNTEAFF
TRBJ2-5	TRBV19	-	once	TGTGCCAGCGGTTGGGGGGTCCGCGGAGAGACCCAGTACTTC	CASGWGVRGETQYF
TRBJ2-1	TRBV15	TRBD2	many	TGTGCCACCAGCAGAGCGCGGGAGGGTTTCAATGAGCAGTTCTTC	CATSRAREGFNEQFF
TRBJ1-1	TRBV6-1	-	-	TGTGCCAGCAGTAGAGAGAACACTGAAGCTTTCTTT	CASSRENTEAFF
TRBJ2-7	TRBV7-2	-	-	TGTGCCAGCAGCTTAACGGACAGAATCGGGACCTACGAGCAGTACTTC	CASSLTDRIGTYEQYF
TRBJ2-2	TRBV27	-	-	TGTGCCAGCAGCTATGGACGGACCTCCGGGGAGCTGTTTTTT	CASSYGRTSGELFF
TRBJ1-2	TRBV30	-	-	TGTGCCTGGAGTGGGGGGGAGGCCTGGGGCTACACCTTC	CAWSGGEAWGYTF
TRBJ1-1	TRBV5-1	-	-	TGCGCCAGCAGCTTGGGAGGGGAGGGCACTGAAGCTTTCTTT	CASSLGGEGTEAFF
TRBJ1-5	TRBV6-5	TRBD1	-	TGTGCCAGCAGTCAGGGGACAGCAGATCAGCCCCAGCATTTT	CASSQGTADQPQHF
TRBJ2-7	TRBV5-1	TRBD1	-	TGCGCCAGCAGACCCCAGACAGGGGGTAACGAGCAGTACTTC	CASRPQTGGNEQYF
TRBJ2-7	TRBV10-3	-	-	TGTGCCATCAGTGAGTCGGTAGGGTATACCTACGAGCAGTACTTC	CAISESVGYTYEQYF